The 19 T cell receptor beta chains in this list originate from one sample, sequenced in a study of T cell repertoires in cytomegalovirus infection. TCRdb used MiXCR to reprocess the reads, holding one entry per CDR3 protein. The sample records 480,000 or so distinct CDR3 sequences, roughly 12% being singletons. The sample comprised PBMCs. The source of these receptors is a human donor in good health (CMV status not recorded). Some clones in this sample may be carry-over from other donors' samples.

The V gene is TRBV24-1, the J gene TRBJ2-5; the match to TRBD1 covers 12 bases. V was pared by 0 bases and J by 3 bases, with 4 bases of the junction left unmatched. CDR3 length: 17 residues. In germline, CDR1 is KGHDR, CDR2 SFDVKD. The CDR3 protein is CATSDLKGQGAEETQYF. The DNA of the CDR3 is TGTGCCACCAGTGATTTGAAGGGACAGGGGGCAGAAGAGACCCAGTACTTC.

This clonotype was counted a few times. Here the CDR3 reads CASSHRTYQGNIQYF. Here the CDR3 DNA reads TGTGCCAGCAGCCATCGGACGTACCAGGGAAACATTCAGTACTTC. The chain recombines TRBV3-1 with TRBJ2-4; the D gene is possibly TRBD1 (5 bases). V shed 3 bases and J shed 6 bases, with 15 bases lying between them. Germline CDR1 is LGHDT and CDR2 is YNNKEL (reference sequence). This CDR3 region has 15 residues. Together with reference TRBV3-1 and TRBJ2-4, the CDR3 gives the full variable domain: DTAVSQTPKYLVTQMGNDKSIKCEQNLGHDTMYWYKQDSKKFLKIMFSYNNKELIINETVPNRFSPKSPDKAHLNLHINSLELGDSAVYFCASSHRTYQGNIQYFGAGTRLSVL.

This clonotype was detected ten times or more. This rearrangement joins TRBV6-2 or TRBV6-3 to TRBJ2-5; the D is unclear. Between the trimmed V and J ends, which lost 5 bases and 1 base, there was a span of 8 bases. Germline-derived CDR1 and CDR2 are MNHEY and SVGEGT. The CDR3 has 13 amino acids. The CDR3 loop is CASSVYSQETQYF. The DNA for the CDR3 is TGTGCCAGCAGTGTTTACTCCCAAGAGACCCAGTACTTC.

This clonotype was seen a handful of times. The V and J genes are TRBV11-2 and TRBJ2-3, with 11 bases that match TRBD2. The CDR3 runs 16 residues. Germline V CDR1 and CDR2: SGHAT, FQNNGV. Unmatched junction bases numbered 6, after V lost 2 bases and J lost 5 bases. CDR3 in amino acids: CASSLLAGGSLDTQYF. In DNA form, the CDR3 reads TGTGCCAGCAGCTTATTAGCGGGAGGGAGTTTAGATACGCAGTATTTT.

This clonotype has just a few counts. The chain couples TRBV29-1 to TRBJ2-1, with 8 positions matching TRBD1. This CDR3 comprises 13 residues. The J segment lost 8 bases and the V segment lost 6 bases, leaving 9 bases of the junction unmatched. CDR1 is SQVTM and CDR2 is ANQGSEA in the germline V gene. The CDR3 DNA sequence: TGCAGCGTGAGTGGACAGGGTTTCGATGAGCAGTTCTTC. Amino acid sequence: CSVSGQGFDEQFF.

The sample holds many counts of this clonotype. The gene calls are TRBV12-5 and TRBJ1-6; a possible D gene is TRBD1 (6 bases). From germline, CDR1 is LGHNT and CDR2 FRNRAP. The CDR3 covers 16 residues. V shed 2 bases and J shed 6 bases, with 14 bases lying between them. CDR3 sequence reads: CASGLNYGTSNSPLHF. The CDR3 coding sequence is TGTGCTAGTGGTTTGAACTACGGGACAAGTAATTCACCCCTCCACTTT. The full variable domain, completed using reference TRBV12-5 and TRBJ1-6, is DARVTQTPRHKVTEMGQEVTMRCQPILGHNTVFWYRQTMMQGLELLAYFRNRAPLDDSGMPKDRFSAEMPDATLATLKIQPSEPRDSAVYFCASGLNYGTSNSPLHFGNGTRLTVT.

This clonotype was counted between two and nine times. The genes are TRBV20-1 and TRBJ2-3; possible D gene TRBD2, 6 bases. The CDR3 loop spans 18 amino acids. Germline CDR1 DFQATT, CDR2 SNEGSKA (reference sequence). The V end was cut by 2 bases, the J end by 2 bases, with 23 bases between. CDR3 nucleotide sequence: TGCAGTGCTAGACACTCCATCGGGACTCTCATACTCACAGATACGCAGTATTTT. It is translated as CSARHSIGTLILTDTQYF.

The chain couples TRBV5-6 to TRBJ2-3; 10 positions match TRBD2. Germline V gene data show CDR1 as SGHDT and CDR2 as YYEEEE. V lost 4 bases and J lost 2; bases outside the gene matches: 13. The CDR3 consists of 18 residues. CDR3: CASSRERGGRPYTDTQYF. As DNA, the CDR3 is TGTGCCAGCAGCCGAGAGCGGGGGGGCCGACCCTACACAGATACGCAGTATTTT.

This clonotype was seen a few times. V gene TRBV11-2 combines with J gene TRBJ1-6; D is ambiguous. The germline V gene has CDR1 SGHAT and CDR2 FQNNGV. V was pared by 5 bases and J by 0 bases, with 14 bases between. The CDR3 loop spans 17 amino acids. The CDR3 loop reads CASSQVGFSSYNSPLHF. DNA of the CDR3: TGTGCCAGCAGCCAAGTCGGATTTAGCTCCTATAATTCACCCCTCCACTTT.

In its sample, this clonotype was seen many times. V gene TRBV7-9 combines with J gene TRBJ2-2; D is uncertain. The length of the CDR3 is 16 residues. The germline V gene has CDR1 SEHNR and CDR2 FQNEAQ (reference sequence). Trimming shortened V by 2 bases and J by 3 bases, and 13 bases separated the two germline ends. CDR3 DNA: TGTGCCAGCAGCTTATCCACCCGAGGTTACACCGGGGAGCTGTTTTTT. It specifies CASSLSTRGYTGELFF. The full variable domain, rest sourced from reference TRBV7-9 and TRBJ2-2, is DTGVSQNPRHKITKRGQNVTFRCDPISEHNRLYWYRQTLGQGPEFLTYFQNEAQLEKSRLLSDRFSAERPKGSFSTLEIQRTEQGDSAMYLCASSLSTRGYTGELFFGEGSRLTVL.

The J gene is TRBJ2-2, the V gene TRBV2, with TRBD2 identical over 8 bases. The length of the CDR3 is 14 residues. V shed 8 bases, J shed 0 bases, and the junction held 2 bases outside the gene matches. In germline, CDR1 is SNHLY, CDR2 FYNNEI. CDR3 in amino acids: CASAGLANTGELFF. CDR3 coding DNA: TGTGCCAGCGCGGGACTAGCGAACACCGGGGAGCTGTTTTTT.

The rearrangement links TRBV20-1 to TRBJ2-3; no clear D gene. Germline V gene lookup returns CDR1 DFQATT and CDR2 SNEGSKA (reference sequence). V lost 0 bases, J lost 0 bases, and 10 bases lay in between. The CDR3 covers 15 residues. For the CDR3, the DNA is TGCAGTGCTAGAGATCATGGTAGCAGCACAGATACGCAGTATTTT. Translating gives CSARDHGSSTDTQYF.

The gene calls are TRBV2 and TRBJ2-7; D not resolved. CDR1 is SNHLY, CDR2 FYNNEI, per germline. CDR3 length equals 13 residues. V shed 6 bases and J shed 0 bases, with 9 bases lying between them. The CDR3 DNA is TGTGCCAGCAGCCCCGCGGTCTCCTACGAGCAGTACTTC. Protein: CASSPAVSYEQYF.

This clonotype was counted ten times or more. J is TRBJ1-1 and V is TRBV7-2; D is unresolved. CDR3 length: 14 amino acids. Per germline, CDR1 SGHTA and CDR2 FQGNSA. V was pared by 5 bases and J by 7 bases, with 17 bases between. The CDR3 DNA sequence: TGTGCCAGCAGCCTCGGTAGACCAATTCTTGAAGCTTTCTTT. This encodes CASSLGRPILEAFF.

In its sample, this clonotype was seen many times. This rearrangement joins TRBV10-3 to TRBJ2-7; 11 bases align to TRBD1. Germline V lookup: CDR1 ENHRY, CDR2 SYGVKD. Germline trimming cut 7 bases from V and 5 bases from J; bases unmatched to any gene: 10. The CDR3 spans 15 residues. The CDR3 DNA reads TGTGCCATCACCACAGGACAGGGGGCGACCAACGAGCAGTACTTC. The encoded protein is CAITTGQGATNEQYF.

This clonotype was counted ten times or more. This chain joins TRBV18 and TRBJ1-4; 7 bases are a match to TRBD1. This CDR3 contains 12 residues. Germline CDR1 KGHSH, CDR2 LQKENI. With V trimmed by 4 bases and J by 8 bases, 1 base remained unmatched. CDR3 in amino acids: CASSRQGEKLFF. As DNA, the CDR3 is TGTGCCAGCTCACGACAGGGCGAAAAACTGTTTTTT.

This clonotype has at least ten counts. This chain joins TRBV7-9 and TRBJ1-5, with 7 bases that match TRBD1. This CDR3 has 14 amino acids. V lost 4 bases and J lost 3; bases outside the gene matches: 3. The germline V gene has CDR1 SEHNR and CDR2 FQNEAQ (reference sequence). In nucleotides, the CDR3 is TGTGCCAGCAGCTCGGGACAGTCCAATCAGCCCCAGCATTTT. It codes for CASSSGQSNQPQHF.

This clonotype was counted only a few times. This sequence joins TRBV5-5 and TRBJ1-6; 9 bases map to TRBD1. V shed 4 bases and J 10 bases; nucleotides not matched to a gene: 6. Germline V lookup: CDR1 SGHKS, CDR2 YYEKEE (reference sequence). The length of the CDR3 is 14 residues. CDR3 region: CASSPGQGLSPLHF. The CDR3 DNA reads TGTGCCAGCAGCCCGGGACAGGGCTTATCACCCCTCCACTTT.

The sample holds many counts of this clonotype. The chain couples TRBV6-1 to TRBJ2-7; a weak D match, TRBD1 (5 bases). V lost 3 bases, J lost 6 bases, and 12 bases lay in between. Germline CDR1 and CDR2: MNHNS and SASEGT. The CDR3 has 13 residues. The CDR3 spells CASSDVERGEQYF. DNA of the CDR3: TGTGCCAGCAGTGACGTGGAAAGGGGCGAGCAGTACTTC.